This entry lists 2 T cell receptor beta chains sequenced from one sample in a study of T cells in Graves' hyperthyroidism and ophthalmopathy. RNA transcripts gave rise to amplified TCR beta CDR3 regions. Carried out on the TCR CDR3, a first-round RT-PCR used the HTBI primer set. Using its own MiXCR run on the multiplex PCR reads, TCRdb lists one record per CDR3 protein. Of 310,000 or so distinct CDR3 sequences listed, over 15% were seen once; the top ten hold less than 70%. Specimen: blood. The receptor source for this set is a woman aged 60-75 years with Graves' ophthalmopathy.

This clonotype has ten or more counts. This chain uses TRBV18 with TRBJ1-3, with D unclear. V shed 1 base and J shed 0 bases, with 4 bases lying between them. This CDR3 has 14 residues. Germline assignment: CDR1 KGHSH and CDR2 LQKENI. Written as DNA, the CDR3 is TGTGCCAGCTCACCACGGCACTCTGGAAACACCATATATTTT. Protein product: CASSPRHSGNTIYF.

The table lists this clonotype with many counts. This chain uses TRBV12-5 with TRBJ2-5; the D is unclear. V was cut by 1 base and J by 4 bases, with 4 bases left in between. This CDR3 contains 12 residues. Germline V gives CDR1 LGHNT, CDR2 FRNRAP. The CDR3 DNA follows: TGTGCTAGTGGTTTGGGAGGAGAGACCCAGTACTTC. The encoded protein is CASGLGGETQYF.